This T cell receptor (beta chain) was sequenced in a study of blood T cell repertoires in COVID-19. V was clipped by 8 bases and J by 0 bases, with 14 bases between them. Looked up from germline, CDR1 is SGHTA and CDR2 is FQGNSA. The CDR3 contains 15 residues. This clone was counted only a few times. Using immunoSEQ multiplex PCR, the repertoire was profiled, and TCRdb retains in-frame clones only, with some absent. Counted here are about 240,000 clones, roughly 82% occurring once; the ten biggest clones make up around 5%. The source material was peripheral blood. This clonotype originated in a woman in her 70s with acute or convalescent COVID-19. This chain joins TRBV7-2 and TRBJ1-3, with D perhaps matching TRBD1 (5 bases). The CDR3 sequence: CASRKQATSGNTIYF. CDR3 nucleotide sequence: TGTGCCAGCCGCAAACAGGCAACCTCTGGAAACACCATATATTTT.